What follows are 32 T cell receptor beta chains derived from one specimen sequenced in a study of cytomegalovirus exposure and HLA in healthy donors. In the PCR, 60 Vbeta and 13 Jbeta primers were used. TCRdb's copy holds only in-frame clones and misses some; the assay was immunoSEQ multiplex PCR. The sample yields about 130,000 clones, over 60% seen once. The material sequenced was PBMCs. The receptors shown here come from a human donor in good health.

This clone appeared a few times. The V gene is TRBV29-1, the J gene TRBJ1-2; no clear D. The CDR3 consists of 13 residues. Germline loops: CDR1 SQVTM, CDR2 ANQGSEA. Trimming removed 7 bases at V and 0 bases at J, with 12 bases between. CDR3 loop: CSGGEEANYGYTF. DNA of the CDR3: TGCAGCGGGGGAGAGGAAGCTAACTATGGCTACACCTTC.

The CDR3 sequence: CASSPGLAGGEQFF. CDR3 coding DNA: TGTGCCAGCAGTCCGGGACTAGCGGGGGGAGAGCAGTTCTTC. This chain links TRBV7-2 with TRBJ2-1; 15 bases are shared with TRBD2. The ends lost 6 bases at V and 10 bases at J; junction bases unmatched: 4. Germline V gene data show CDR1 as SGHTA and CDR2 as FQGNSA. The CDR3 is 14 residues long.

This rearrangement joins TRBV30 to TRBJ2-7, with unresolved D. This CDR3 region has 13 residues. Trimming pared 1 base from V and 0 bases from J, leaving 7 bases between. CDR1 and CDR2 (germline): GTSNPN, SVGIG (reference sequence). The CDR3 bases are TGTGCCTGGAGTGGGGCCAACTCCTACGAGCAGTACTTC. It encodes CAWSGANSYEQYF.

The chain links TRBV30 to TRBJ1-6, with 9 bases fitting TRBD1. With 2 bases clipped from V and 0 bases from J, the junction kept 5 bases outside the gene matches. Germline values: CDR1 GTSNPN, CDR2 SVGIG (reference sequence). The CDR3 consists of 17 residues. DNA of the CDR3: TGTGCCTGGAGTATAGACAGGGGGACCTCCTATAATTCACCCCTCCACTTT. It translates to CAWSIDRGTSYNSPLHF.

CDR3: CASSSQGAGANVLTF. The CDR3 DNA reads TGTGCCAGCAGCTCCCAGGGGGCTGGGGCCAACGTCCTGACTTTC. This rearrangement joins TRBV7-2 to TRBJ2-6, with 7 positions matching TRBD1. The CDR3 consists of 15 residues. Germline V lookup: CDR1 SGHTA, CDR2 FQGNSA. Trimming removed 4 bases from V and 2 bases from J; junction bases left unmatched: 2.

This sequence joins TRBV19 and TRBJ1-2, with D maybe TRBD1 (6 bases). The germline CDR1 and CDR2 sequences are LNHDA and SQIVND (reference sequence). The V gene lost 4 bases and the J gene lost 5 bases, with 20 bases spanning the gap. The CDR3 extends over 16 amino acids. The chain's CDR3 is CASSTLQGGGMYGYTF. The CDR3 coding sequence is TGTGCCAGTAGTACCCTACAGGGTGGGGGCATGTATGGCTACACCTTC.

V and J are TRBV11-2 and TRBJ2-7; TRBD1 agrees at 7 bases. CDR1 SGHAT and CDR2 FQNNGV come from the germline V gene. The CDR3 has 16 residues. The J segment lost 2 bases and the V segment lost 5 bases, leaving 12 bases of the junction unmatched. The CDR3 sequence is CASSPSTGTMAYEQYF. CDR3 DNA sequence: TGTGCCAGCAGCCCGTCGACAGGGACGATGGCCTACGAGCAGTACTTC.

The chain has TRBV6-5 and TRBJ1-2; D ambiguous. The germline gives CDR1 MNHEY, CDR2 SVGAGI. The V end lost 3 bases, the J end lost 3 bases, and 8 bases lay between the germline ends. This CDR3 is 13 amino acids long. For the CDR3, the DNA is TGTGCCAGCAGTTATGGTACAGACTATGGCTACACCTTC. Encoded protein: CASSYGTDYGYTF.

As to this clone: Other DNA sequences from this sample encode an identical CDR3 as well. CDR3 in DNA: TGTGCCAGCTCACTCTTTGGGGCCGGGGCCAACGTCCTGACTTTC. Amino acid sequence: CASSLFGAGANVLTF. The chain uses TRBV18 and TRBJ2-6, with D possibly matching TRBD1 (5 bases). Germline-derived CDR1 and CDR2 are KGHSH and LQKENI. The V end lost 4 bases, the J end lost 4 bases, and 11 bases lay between the germline ends. CDR3 length: 15 amino acids.

V gene TRBV15 combines with J gene TRBJ1-2; D may be TRBD1 (5 bases). Trimming removed 0 bases at V and 7 bases at J, with 15 bases between. The CDR3 loop spans 15 amino acids. The germline gives CDR1 LNHNV, CDR2 YYDKDF (reference sequence). The CDR3 DNA reads as TGTGCCACCAGCAGAGATGGGCAGGGAGGAGGTGGCTACACCTTC. Its translation is CATSRDGQGGGGYTF.

This chain joins TRBV7-9 and TRBJ2-1; 7 nucleotides agree with TRBD1. Trimming took 9 bases from V and 4 from J; bases not matched to a gene: 9. This CDR3 has 14 amino acids. In germline, CDR1 is SEHNR, CDR2 FQNEAQ (reference sequence). The CDR3 protein is CASSETGLYNEQFF. In DNA form, the CDR3 reads TGTGCCAGTAGCGAGACAGGGCTTTACAATGAGCAGTTCTTC.

The chain employs TRBV27 and TRBJ2-7, with D tentatively TRBD2 (6 bases). V lost 6 bases and J lost 3, with 12 bases in between. CDR1 and CDR2 from the germline V gene are MNHEY and SMNVEV (reference sequence). The CDR3 covers 13 residues. The CDR3 protein is CASRRDPHYEQYF. The CDR3 region has the DNA TGTGCCAGCAGGCGGGACCCACACTACGAGCAGTACTTC.

To note about this clone: Just one base apart from a much larger clone, this may be a read error. V and J are TRBV6-6 and TRBJ2-7, with 8 bases that match TRBD1. The germline gives CDR1 MNHNY, CDR2 SVGAGI (reference sequence). The length of the CDR3 is 13 residues. J was trimmed by 2 bases and V by 4 bases; bases with no gene match: 1. CDR3 coding DNA: TGTGCCAGCAGTTTGGACAGGGCCTACGAGCAGTACTTC. Translation: CASSLDRAYEQYF.

This clone was detected only a few times. CDR3 in DNA: TGTGCAAGTCGCTTAGCGCGCTGGGGCCATCAGCCCCAGCATTTT. Translated: CASRLARWGHQPQHF. The chain combines TRBV12-2 with TRBJ1-5; the DNA was not compared with TRBD1, the D call given in the table. TRBV12-2 is assigned pseudogene status. This CDR3 is built from 15 residues.

The chain joins TRBV6-5 to TRBJ1-5, with TRBD1 as a possible D gene (5 bases). The CDR3 loop spans 14 amino acids. In germline, CDR1 is MNHEY, CDR2 SVGAGI. V gave up 6 bases and J gave up 3 bases, with 12 bases separating them. The CDR3 region has the DNA TGTGCCAGCAGACCCGGACATTTCAATCAGCCCCAGCATTTT. Protein product: CASRPGHFNQPQHF.

In its sample, this clone was seen once. This chain uses TRBV4-1 with TRBJ2-1; the match to TRBD1 covers 7 bases. CDR1 and CDR2 (germline): MGHRA, YSYEKL. CDR3 length: 16 amino acids. V shed 1 base, J shed 2 bases, and the junction held 5 bases outside the gene matches. This CDR3 is CASSQGTGLTYNEQFF. The DNA of the CDR3 is TGCGCCAGCAGCCAAGGGACAGGCCTAACCTACAATGAGCAGTTCTTC.

The V and J genes are TRBV6-1 and TRBJ2-7; D may be TRBD1 (6 bases). From germline, CDR1 is MNHNS and CDR2 SASEGT. V was shortened by 0 bases and J by 2 bases, with 11 bases between the two germline ends. CDR3 length: 15 residues. The CDR3 spells CASSEAPGATYEQYF. The DNA of the CDR3 is TGTGCCAGCAGTGAAGCCCCAGGGGCGACCTACGAGCAGTACTTC.

This chain connects TRBV5-4 to TRBJ2-7, with TRBD1 matching 9 bases. The CDR3 extends over 16 amino acids. After removal of 6 bases from V and 5 bases from J, the junction contained 15 bases not matched to a gene. The germline gives CDR1 SGHNT, CDR2 YYREEE (reference sequence). Here the CDR3 DNA reads TGTGCCAGCAAAACGGCGACGGGACAGGGCCTCCACGAGCAGTACTTC. Amino acids: CASKTATGQGLHEQYF.

The chain couples TRBV28 to TRBJ2-7; 9 nucleotides align to TRBD1. The CDR3 has 15 residues. The J segment lost 1 base and the V segment lost 8 bases, leaving 9 bases of the junction unmatched. Germline CDR1 reads MDHEN; CDR2 reads SYDVKM. The CDR3 nucleotides read TGTGCCAGCCCTCCGCACGGGACAGGGTCCTACGAGCAGTACTTC. Its protein is CASPPHGTGSYEQYF.

This clone was counted between two and nine times. This chain connects TRBV9 to TRBJ2-1; 11 bases fit TRBD2. The CDR3 runs to 17 residues. Germline V gene sequence: CDR1 SGDLS, CDR2 YYNGEE. Trimming took 1 base from V and 5 from J; bases not matched to a gene: 8. The CDR3 nucleotides are TGTGCCAGCAGCGTAACCTCCATAGCGGGAGGGAACAATGAGCAGTTCTTC. Translated, it gives CASSVTSIAGGNNEQFF.

V gene TRBV7-2 combines with J gene TRBJ1-5; perhaps TRBD1 as D (5 bases). This CDR3 is built from 15 residues. Germline lookup yields CDR1 SGHTA and CDR2 FQGNSA. V was cut by 2 bases and J by 2 bases, with 10 bases left in between. CDR3 coding DNA: TGTGCCAGCAGCTTACAGGGCAATGGCAATCAGCCCCAGCATTTT. This gives the protein CASSLQGNGNQPQHF.

The chain has TRBV7-9 and TRBJ1-2; a possible D gene is TRBD1 (6 bases). The CDR3 loop spans 12 amino acids. Between the trimmed V and J ends, which lost 2 bases and 8 bases, there was a span of 9 bases. The V gene's germline CDR1 is SEHNR and CDR2 FQNEAQ (reference sequence). Here the CDR3 reads CASSLNREGYTF. The CDR3 nucleotides read TGTGCCAGCAGCTTAAACAGGGAAGGCTACACCTTC.

This chain joins TRBV4-1 and TRBJ1-5, with 7 bases identical to TRBD1. The germline gives CDR1 MGHRA, CDR2 YSYEKL. The CDR3 spans 18 residues. The junction had 8 bases not matched to a gene; V was cut back by 0 bases and J by 0 bases. The CDR3 region has the DNA TGCGCCAGCAGCCAAGAGGGAGACAGGGCCGATAGCAATCAGCCCCAGCATTTT. It is translated as CASSQEGDRADSNQPQHF.

This chain connects TRBV7-9 to TRBJ2-2, with 9 nucleotides matching TRBD1. The ends lost 4 bases at V and 6 bases at J; junction bases unmatched: 12. The V gene's germline CDR1 is SEHNR and CDR2 FQNEAQ (reference sequence). CDR3 length: 17 amino acids. The CDR3: CASSSIDVTGGSGELFF. CDR3 nucleotides: TGTGCCAGCAGCTCAATAGATGTGACAGGGGGATCCGGGGAGCTGTTTTTT.

The J gene is TRBJ2-1, the V gene TRBV6-4; D gene uncertain. Germline V gene data show CDR1 as MRHNA and CDR2 as SNTAGT. Trimming took 3 bases from V and 5 from J, leaving 8 bases between them. The CDR3 has 13 residues. CDR3 sequence: CASSESQNNEQFF. Written as DNA, the CDR3 is TGTGCCAGCAGTGAATCCCAAAACAATGAGCAGTTCTTC.

The chain links TRBV7-3 to TRBJ2-5; TRBD2 agrees at 7 bases. The CDR3 has 17 residues. The V gene end was trimmed by 1 base and the J gene end by 5 bases; junction bases not matched to a gene: 13. The V gene's germline CDR1 is SGHTA and CDR2 FQGTGA. CDR3 in amino acids: CASSLKGRERGWETQYF. DNA for the CDR3: TGTGCCAGCAGCTTAAAGGGGCGGGAGAGAGGTTGGGAGACCCAGTACTTC.

The chain couples TRBV6-1 to TRBJ2-3; 11 nucleotides match TRBD2. Trimming removed 4 bases from V and 0 bases from J; junction bases left unmatched: 12. Germline V CDR1 and CDR2: MNHNS, SASEGT. The CDR3 loop spans 19 amino acids. The CDR3 region is CASSGGGSGGALSTDTQYF. The DNA for the CDR3 is TGTGCCAGCAGTGGGGGGGGTAGCGGGGGGGCCCTAAGCACAGATACGCAGTATTTT.

This clone showed up just a few times. The chain carries TRBV27 and TRBJ2-5; D may be TRBD2 (6 bases). This CDR3 has 16 amino acids. V was cut by 2 bases and J by 4 bases, with 17 bases left in between. Germline V gives CDR1 MNHEY, CDR2 SMNVEV (reference sequence). The CDR3 DNA is TGTGCCAGCAGTTTAAAGGGAGGCGGGTTTCCAGAGACCCAGTACTTC. It specifies CASSLKGGGFPETQYF.

This clone showed up just a few times. The chain recombines TRBV10-3 with TRBJ2-2; a possible D gene is TRBD1 (6 bases). CDR1 is ENHRY, CDR2 SYGVKD, per germline. CDR3 size: 18 residues. V was shortened by 6 bases and J by 0 bases, with 20 bases between the two germline ends. The CDR3 reads CAISRTAGNFANTGELFF. CDR3 coding DNA: TGTGCCATCAGCCGGACAGCTGGTAACTTCGCGAACACCGGGGAGCTGTTTTTT.

This rearrangement joins TRBV5-4 to TRBJ2-7, with TRBD2 matching over 10 bases. Germline V lookup: CDR1 SGHNT, CDR2 YYREEE (reference sequence). This CDR3 has 17 residues. Germline trimming cut 1 base from V and 5 bases from J; bases unmatched to any gene: 12. The CDR3 spells CASSLPGFGTSDHEQYF. DNA for the CDR3: TGTGCCAGCAGCTTGCCCGGTTTTGGGACTAGCGACCACGAGCAGTACTTC.

Within the sample, this clone is medium-sized. J is TRBJ1-3 and V is TRBV5-4, with D possibly TRBD1 on 5 matching bases. The CDR3 consists of 15 residues. Per the germline V gene, CDR1 is SGHNT and CDR2 is YYREEE (reference sequence). V lost 0 bases to trimming and J lost 2 bases, with 9 bases between them. CDR3 protein: CASSLAGTPGNTIYF. The CDR3 region has the DNA TGTGCCAGCAGCTTGGCCGGGACTCCTGGAAACACCATATATTTT.

The chain employs TRBV18 and TRBJ1-3, with D possibly matching TRBD1 (5 bases). The CDR3 has 17 amino acids. In germline, CDR1 is KGHSH, CDR2 LQKENI. Trimming pared 8 bases from V and 0 bases from J, leaving 20 bases between. The CDR3 reads CASRPGGPGSSGNTIYF. Here the CDR3 DNA reads TGTGCCAGCCGGCCCGGAGGGCCAGGGAGCTCTGGAAACACCATATATTTT. Full variable domain (rest looked up from reference TRBV18 and TRBJ1-3): NAGVMQNPRHLVRRRGQEARLRCSPMKGHSHVYWYRQLPEEGLKFMVYLQKENIIDESGMPKERFSAEFPKEGPSILRIQQVVRGDSAAYFCASRPGGPGSSGNTIYFGEGSWLTVV.